Each of the 15 T cell receptor beta chains below was sequenced from the same sample in a study of T-cell memory formation after mild COVID-19. TCRdb used MiXCR to reprocess the 5' RACE reads, holding one entry per CDR3 protein. The repertoire consists of about 470,000 distinct CDR3 sequences, with approximately 23% occurring once and the leading ten covering roughly an eighth. The sequenced sample consisted of PBMCs or a T cell subset sorted from them (not recorded which). The receptors shown here come from an adult woman who had mild COVID-19 (a few samples of this study predate the infection). Cell type and time point are not known.

The chain couples TRBV5-1 to TRBJ1-1; 8 bases agree with TRBD1. Trimming at V came to 2 bases and at J to 4 bases, leaving 7 bases not matched to a gene. The CDR3 is 15 amino acids. Looked up from germline, CDR1 is SGHRS and CDR2 is YFSETQ. This chain's CDR3 is CASSFGQGWSTEAFF. The CDR3 bases are TGCGCCAGCAGCTTCGGACAGGGATGGAGCACTGAAGCTTTCTTT.

This clonotype has just a few counts. This chain links TRBV30 with TRBJ2-7; D possibly corresponds to TRBD1 (5 bases). Germline CDR1 is GTSNPN and CDR2 is SVGIG (reference sequence). Trimming cost V 1 base and J 5 bases, with 9 bases left between them. The CDR3 contains 12 residues. CDR3 DNA sequence: TGTGCCTGGAGTGAAGGGGTGGACGAGCAGTACTTC. Translating gives CAWSEGVDEQYF. The full variable domain, completed using reference TRBV30 and TRBJ2-7, is SQTIHQWPATLVQPVGSPLSLECTVEGTSNPNLYWYRQAAGRGLQLLFYSVGIGQISSEVPQNLSASRPQDRQFILSSKKLLLSDSGFYLCAWSEGVDEQYFGPGTRLTVT.

The chain couples TRBV6-6 to TRBJ2-4; D remains ambiguous. This CDR3 has 16 residues. Per the germline V gene, CDR1 is MNHNY and CDR2 is SVGAGI (reference sequence). Trimming shortened V by 7 bases and J by 0 bases, and 16 bases separated the two germline ends. The CDR3 reads CASTLQGSLAKNIQYF. The CDR3 region has the DNA TGTGCCAGCACCCTACAAGGCAGCTTAGCCAAAAACATTCAGTACTTC.

A few counts support this clonotype. The chain has TRBV7-8 and TRBJ1-2; D remains unclear. V lost 1 base, J lost 2 bases, and 14 bases lay in between. Per germline, CDR1 SGHVS and CDR2 FQNEAQ. CDR3 length: 16 residues. DNA for the CDR3: TGTGCCAGCAGCTTAGGGGCTGGGATGGGGAACTATGGCTACACCTTC. This gives the protein CASSLGAGMGNYGYTF.

The chain combines TRBV12-3 or TRBV12-4 with TRBJ2-1; TRBD2 matches at 14 bases. The V segment lost 7 bases and the J segment 8 bases; nucleotides outside the gene matches: 13. The CDR3 length is 17 residues. CDR3 bases: TGTGCCAGCACCGATGGACTAGCGGGGGGCCACCCGGATGAGCAGTTCTTC. Amino acid sequence: CASTDGLAGGHPDEQFF.

A few counts support this clonotype. V usage is TRBV20-1 and J usage is TRBJ2-1; 9 nucleotides agree with TRBD1. Trimming took 0 bases from V and 7 from J; bases not matched to a gene: 10. This CDR3 comprises 16 residues. CDR1 and CDR2 from the germline V gene are DFQATT and SNEGSKA (reference sequence). CDR3 nucleotides: TGCAGTGCTAGAGATAGGACAGGGGAGCGTCGGAATGAGCAGTTCTTC. Protein sequence: CSARDRTGERRNEQFF.

The chain is built from TRBV3-1 and TRBJ2-5; maybe TRBD2 (5 bases). Trimming left V 0 bases short and J 2 bases short, with 16 bases between. Germline CDR1 is LGHDT and CDR2 is YNNKEL (reference sequence). This CDR3 spans 17 amino acids. The DNA of the CDR3 is TGTGCCAGCAGCCAAGATCGGGATGGAATCGGGCAAGAGACCCAGTACTTC. It encodes CASSQDRDGIGQETQYF.

Only a few counts were recorded for this clonotype. The rearrangement links TRBV20-1 to TRBJ1-2; D may be TRBD1 (6 bases). The V and J ends lost 5 bases and 7 bases respectively, with 17 bases between them. The CDR3 length is 13 residues. Germline V CDR1 and CDR2: DFQATT, SNEGSKA (reference sequence). CDR3 residues: CSARTGTKGGYTF. DNA for the CDR3: TGCAGTGCTCGTACCGGGACAAAGGGTGGCTACACCTTC.

This clonotype was found many times. This chain links TRBV12-3 or TRBV12-4 with TRBJ2-7, with D possibly being TRBD2 (6 bases). This CDR3 contains 12 residues. Deletions cut 4 bases from V and 4 bases from J, with 8 bases between. CDR3 coding DNA: TGTGCCAGCAGTTCTCGGGGGTACGAGCAGTACTTC. Its protein product is CASSSRGYEQYF.

The chain links TRBV15 to TRBJ2-3; D gene ambiguous. Germline V gene sequence: CDR1 LNHNV, CDR2 YYDKDF (reference sequence). V lost 1 base to trimming and J lost 8 bases, with 10 bases between them. The CDR3 totals 13 residues. CDR3 nucleotides: TGTGCCACCAGCAGAGGAGCCAAGGCTACGCAGTATTTT. Its protein is CATSRGAKATQYF. Full variable domain (rest looked up from reference TRBV15 and TRBJ2-3): DAMVIQNPRYQVTQFGKPVTLSCSQTLNHNVMYWYQQKSSQAPKLLFHYYDKDFNNEADTPDNFQSRRPNTSFCFLDIRSPGLGDTAMYLCATSRGAKATQYFGPGTRLTVL.

This sequence joins TRBV6-7 and TRBJ1-5; TRBD1 is a possible D gene (5 bases). TRBV6-7 is placed among ORFs of uncertain function. The CDR3 spans 16 residues. The V gene lost 5 bases and the J gene lost 1 base, with 15 bases spanning the gap. In DNA form, the CDR3 reads TGTGCCAGCAGTCTAAAGACCGGGGCAAGCAATCAGCCCCAGCATTTT. Its protein is CASSLKTGASNQPQHF.

This clonotype was counted only a few times. The rearrangement links TRBV5-1 to TRBJ2-3; D is possibly TRBD1 (5 bases). This CDR3 spans 16 amino acids. With 2 bases removed from V and 3 bases from J, the gap between germline ends came to 16 bases. Germline V lookup: CDR1 SGHRS, CDR2 YFSETQ. The CDR3 region has the DNA TGCGCCAGCAGCTTAGGCCTCGACAGTAGTACAGATACGCAGTATTTT. This encodes CASSLGLDSSTDTQYF.

The chain is built from TRBV5-1 and TRBJ2-1; 9 nucleotides agree with TRBD1. Per germline, CDR1 SGHRS and CDR2 YFSETQ. With 4 bases clipped from V and 4 bases from J, the junction kept 12 bases outside the gene matches. CDR3 size: 17 residues. For the CDR3, the DNA is TGCGCCAGCAGCGCGGTACAGGGGGCCGGAATTTACAATGAGCAGTTCTTC. Translation gives CASSAVQGAGIYNEQFF. The full variable domain, completed using reference TRBV5-1 and TRBJ2-1, is KAGVTQTPRYLIKTRGQQVTLSCSPISGHRSVSWYQQTPGQGLQFLFEYFSETQRNKGNFPGRFSGRQFSNSRSEMNVSTLELGDSALYLCASSAVQGAGIYNEQFFGPGTRLTVL.

This rearrangement joins TRBV25-1 to TRBJ2-7, with TRBD1 matching over 8 bases. The CDR3 has 17 amino acids. With V trimmed by 5 bases and J by 0 bases, 12 bases remained unmatched. The germline gives CDR1 MGHDK, CDR2 SYGVNS. The CDR3 reads CASSSSSGGISSYEQYF. The CDR3 DNA sequence: TGTGCCAGCAGTTCAAGCTCAGGGGGCATTAGCTCCTACGAGCAGTACTTC.

J is TRBJ2-3 and V is TRBV5-6, with 8 nucleotides matching TRBD2. The germline CDR1 and CDR2 sequences are SGHDT and YYEEEE. The CDR3 sequence is 15 residues long. After removal of 1 base from V and 1 base from J, the junction contained 2 bases not matched to a gene. As DNA, the CDR3 is TGTGCCAGCAGCTTGCCAGCGGGAGGCACAGATACGCAGTATTTT. Its translation is CASSLPAGGTDTQYF. The full variable domain, its missing parts supplied by reference TRBV5-6 and TRBJ2-3, is DAGVTQSPTHLIKTRGQQVTLRCSPKSGHDTVSWYQQALGQGPQFIFQYYEEEERQRGNFPDRFSGHQFPNYSSELNVNALLLGDSALYLCASSLPAGGTDTQYFGPGTRLTVL.